This TCR beta chain was sequenced in a study of blood T cell repertoires in COVID-19. About the study: COVID-19 samples, acute and convalescent, were from the United States, Italy and Spain. Nucleic acid was either cDNA or gDNA, and it came from T cells, B-cell-depleted T cells, or PBMCs.

The CDR3 loop spans 12 amino acids. The germline V gene has CDR1 LGHDT and CDR2 YNNKEL (reference sequence). V was pared by 11 bases and J by 8 bases, with 15 bases between. Per the original data handling: Amplification from reference gene primers served as the basis for estimated nucleated cell counts. Here immunoSEQ multiplex PCR was the method, and the copy in TCRdb shows in-frame clones only, minus some. V, J and clone size are those of that table, while D and trimming were read from the DNA. This sample has fewer than 250,000 clones, with about four fifths found just once. The origin of this receptor is a man aged 50 or older with active or convalescent COVID-19. The sequencing sample was made of peripheral blood. The chain recombines TRBV3-1 (or the pseudogene TRBV3-2) with TRBJ1-4, with D possibly matching TRBD1 (6 bases). The CDR3 DNA is TGTGCCGCGGGGGCGGGGAACGAAAAACTGTTTTTT. Translation gives CAAGAGNEKLFF.